Below, 18 T cell receptor beta chains from the same sample are listed, as sequenced in a study of blood T cell repertoires in COVID-19. Generated by immunoSEQ multiplex PCR, the TCRdb table keeps only in-frame clones and is missing some. Of over 75,000 clones listed, roughly 75% are singletons. The sequenced material came from peripheral blood. These receptor sequences come from a man over 45 who had recovered from COVID-19.

CDR3 in amino acids: CASSHTSGTGNSGANVLTF. The CDR3 region has the DNA TGTGCCAGCAGCCACACAAGCGGGACAGGGAACTCTGGGGCCAACGTCCTGACTTTC. The V call is TRBV3-1 (or the pseudogene TRBV3-2), the J call TRBJ2-6, with 9 bases identical to TRBD1. Germline lookup yields CDR1 LGHDT and CDR2 YNNKEL (reference sequence). J lost 0 bases, V lost 3 bases, and 9 bases had no gene match. The CDR3 has 19 residues.

The gene calls are TRBV2 and TRBJ1-5, with D uncertain. CDR3 length: 14 amino acids. V lost 11 bases and J lost 4, with 18 bases in between. Germline CDR1 SNHLY, CDR2 FYNNEI. CDR3 residues: CASKRMAANQPQHF. Written as DNA, the CDR3 is TGTGCCTCTAAGAGGATGGCCGCTAATCAGCCCCAGCATTTT.

The chain joins TRBV7-8 to TRBJ2-6; 10 bases are shared with TRBD2. The CDR3 is 18 amino acids. Germline V gene data show CDR1 as SGHVS and CDR2 as FQNEAQ. Trimming took 2 bases from V and 3 from J; bases not matched to a gene: 7. The CDR3: CASSLMWLAGVGANVLTF. The DNA of the CDR3 is TGTGCCAGCAGCTTAATGTGGCTAGCGGGAGTTGGGGCCAACGTCCTGACTTTC.

In this sample, this clone turned up a few times. The V call is TRBV9, the J call TRBJ2-1; TRBD2 is a possible D gene (5 bases). In germline, CDR1 is SGDLS, CDR2 YYNGEE. V was shortened by 3 bases and J by 15 bases, with 13 bases between the two germline ends. The CDR3 is 11 residues long. CDR3 DNA: TGTGCCAGCAGCGCTCCGGGAATCCCGTTCTTC. It translates to CASSAPGIPFF.

A single count supports this clone. This chain uses TRBV27 with TRBJ1-1; D is uncertain. The CDR3 is made up of 15 amino acids. Germline V CDR1 and CDR2: MNHEY, SMNVEV (reference sequence). V dropped 5 bases and J dropped 5 bases, with 18 bases sitting between them. The DNA of the CDR3 is TGTGCCAGCAGTGGGCGAACACCCGGGGTAACTGAAGCTTTCTTT. Translation gives CASSGRTPGVTEAFF.

The chain is built from TRBV6-2 or TRBV6-3 and TRBJ1-1; 10 nucleotides agree with TRBD1. This CDR3 is 14 amino acids long. V lost 6 bases to trimming and J lost 5 bases; unmatched junction nucleotides: 6. The germline CDR1 and CDR2 sequences are MNHEY and SVGEGT. Here the CDR3 reads CASSRDRGGTEAFF. In DNA, the CDR3 is TGTGCCAGCAGCCGGGACAGGGGAGGAACTGAAGCTTTCTTT.

This chain joins TRBV28 and TRBJ1-2; no firm D call. Germline V gives CDR1 MDHEN, CDR2 SYDVKM. The CDR3 covers 13 residues. The V end was cut by 6 bases, the J end by 5 bases, with 13 bases between. CDR3 bases: TGTGCCAGCAGGCTGGAGGGCGGATATGGCTACACCTTC. Translating it yields CASRLEGGYGYTF.

This rearrangement joins TRBV5-1 to TRBJ2-3; 8 positions agree with TRBD2. V lost 3 bases to trimming and J lost 6 bases; unmatched junction nucleotides: 6. CDR1 is SGHRS and CDR2 is YFSETQ in the germline V gene. The CDR3 totals 14 residues. The CDR3 here is CASSWNRLADTQYF. The CDR3 nucleotides are TGCGCCAGCAGCTGGAATCGACTAGCGGATACGCAGTATTTT.

This clone has only a few counts. The chain employs TRBV6-4 and TRBJ2-2, with a weak D call TRBD2 (5 bases). V lost 5 bases to trimming and J lost 1 base, with 5 bases between them. The CDR3 is 13 amino acids. CDR1 and CDR2 (germline): MRHNA, SNTAGT. In DNA form, the CDR3 reads TGTGCCAGCAGTAGCGGGAACACCGGGGAGCTGTTTTTT. It is translated as CASSSGNTGELFF.

This rearrangement joins TRBV5-4 to TRBJ2-2, with 14 bases matching TRBD2. The germline V gene encodes CDR1 SGHNT and CDR2 YYREEE (reference sequence). The ends lost 7 bases at V and 7 bases at J; junction bases unmatched: 12. The CDR3 is 17 residues long. The CDR3 region is CASGYGLAGGGGGELFF. The CDR3 DNA reads TGTGCCAGCGGATATGGACTAGCGGGGGGCGGTGGCGGGGAGCTGTTTTTT.

V usage is TRBV30 and J usage is TRBJ2-2, with no clear D. CDR3 length: 16 residues. V lost 2 bases to trimming and J lost 4 bases, with 17 bases between them. Germline V lookup: CDR1 GTSNPN, CDR2 SVGIG (reference sequence). CDR3 nucleotide sequence: TGTGCCTGGAGTTCAACAAGCCAGCGCGGCACCGGGGAGCTGTTTTTT. It is translated as CAWSSTSQRGTGELFF.

The rearrangement links TRBV7-6 to TRBJ2-1; a weak D match, TRBD2 (6 bases). The germline CDR1 and CDR2 sequences are SGHVS and FNYEAQ. The CDR3 has 13 amino acids. Trimming took off 4 bases at V and 3 bases at J, with 7 bases between the two ends. The CDR3 DNA is TGTGCCAGCAGCTCGGGGGTCTACAATGAGCAGTTCTTC. Translated: CASSSGVYNEQFF.

This clone has just one count. Germline is not matched at one junction end, which may reflect a read error. This chain joins TRBV11-2 and TRBJ2-7, with 11 bases that match TRBD2. The CDR3 has 16 residues. Germline values: CDR1 SGHAT, CDR2 FQNNGV. DNA of the CDR3: TGTGCCAGCAGCTTAGCCACTAGCGGGAGCCCGGGGGGGTTGGACTTC. It codes for CASSLATSGSPGGLDF.

The chain carries TRBV10-2 and TRBJ1-2; maybe TRBD1 (5 bases). The CDR3 contains 13 residues. Per germline, CDR1 WSHSY and CDR2 SAAADI. The V and J ends lost 2 bases and 3 bases respectively, with 7 bases between them. The CDR3 loop is CASSEGTYYGYTF. The CDR3, as DNA: TGCGCCAGCAGTGAGGGGACTTACTATGGCTACACCTTC.

This clone was observed a few times. This rearrangement joins TRBV7-6 to TRBJ1-2; 7 bases map to TRBD1. CDR1 and CDR2 (germline): SGHVS, FNYEAQ. The CDR3 spans 16 residues. The J segment lost 8 bases and the V segment lost 5 bases, leaving 17 bases of the junction unmatched. The CDR3 DNA sequence: TGTGCCAGCAGCCCGACCGGAGGGGGCCCGACGCTCGGCTACACCTTC. Its translation is CASSPTGGGPTLGYTF. Full variable domain (remainder filled in from reference TRBV7-6 and TRBJ1-2): GAGVSQSPRYKVTKRGQDVALRCDPISGHVSLYWYRQALGQGPEFLTYFNYEAQQDKSGLPNDRFSAERPEGSISTLTIQRTEQRDSAMYRCASSPTGGGPTLGYTFGSGTRLTVV.

V usage is TRBV2 and J usage is TRBJ1-1; 7 bases are a match to TRBD1. Per the germline V gene, CDR1 is SNHLY and CDR2 is FYNNEI. The J segment lost 0 bases and the V segment lost 10 bases, leaving 8 bases of the junction unmatched. There are 14 residues in the CDR3. CDR3 sequence reads: CAIPTGTMNTEAFF. CDR3 bases: TGTGCCATCCCGACAGGGACCATGAACACTGAAGCTTTCTTT.

This sequence joins TRBV7-8 and TRBJ2-3; 9 bases agree with TRBD2. Germline lookup yields CDR1 SGHVS and CDR2 FQNEAQ. J lost 2 bases, V lost 8 bases, and 8 bases had no gene match. The CDR3 is made up of 15 amino acids. CDR3 coding DNA: TGTGCCAGCCGTCTCGCGGGGGGGTCCACAGATACGCAGTATTTT. Encoded protein: CASRLAGGSTDTQYF.

CDR3 DNA: TGTGCCAGCAGCTTAGCGTGGGGACAGAATCAGCCCCAGCATTTT. Residues: CASSLAWGQNQPQHF. The gene calls are TRBV7-2 and TRBJ1-5; TRBD1 aligns across 7 bases. CDR1 is SGHTA and CDR2 is FQGNSA in the germline V gene. This CDR3 contains 15 residues. The junction had 3 bases not matched to a gene; V was cut back by 0 bases and J by 4 bases.